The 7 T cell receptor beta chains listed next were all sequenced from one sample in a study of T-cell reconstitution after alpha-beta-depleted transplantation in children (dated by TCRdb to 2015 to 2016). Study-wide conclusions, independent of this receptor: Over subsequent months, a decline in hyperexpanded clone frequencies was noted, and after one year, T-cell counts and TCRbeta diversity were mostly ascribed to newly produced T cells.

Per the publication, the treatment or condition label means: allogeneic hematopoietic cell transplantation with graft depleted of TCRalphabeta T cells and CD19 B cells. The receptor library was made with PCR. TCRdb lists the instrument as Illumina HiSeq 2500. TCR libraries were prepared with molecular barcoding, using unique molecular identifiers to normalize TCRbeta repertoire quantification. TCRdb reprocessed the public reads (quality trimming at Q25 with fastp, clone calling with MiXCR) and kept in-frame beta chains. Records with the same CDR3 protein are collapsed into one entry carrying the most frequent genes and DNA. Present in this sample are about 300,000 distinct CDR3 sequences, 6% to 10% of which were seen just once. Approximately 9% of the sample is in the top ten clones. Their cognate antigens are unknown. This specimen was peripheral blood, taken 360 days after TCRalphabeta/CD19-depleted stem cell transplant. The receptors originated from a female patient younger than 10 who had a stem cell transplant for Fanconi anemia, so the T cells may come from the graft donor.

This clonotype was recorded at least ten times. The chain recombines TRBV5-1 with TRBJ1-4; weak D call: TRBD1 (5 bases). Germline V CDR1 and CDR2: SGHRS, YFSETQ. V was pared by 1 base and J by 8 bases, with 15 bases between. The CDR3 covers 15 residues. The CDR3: CASSLYDREREKLFF. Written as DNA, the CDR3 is TGCGCCAGCAGCTTGTACGACAGAGAGAGAGAAAAACTGTTTTTT.

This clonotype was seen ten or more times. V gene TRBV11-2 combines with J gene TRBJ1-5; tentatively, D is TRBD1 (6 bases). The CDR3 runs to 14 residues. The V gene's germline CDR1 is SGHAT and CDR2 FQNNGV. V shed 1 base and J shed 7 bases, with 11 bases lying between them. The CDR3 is CASSLGGGRQPQHF. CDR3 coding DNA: TGTGCCAGCAGCTTAGGGGGGGGGCGGCAGCCCCAGCATTTT.

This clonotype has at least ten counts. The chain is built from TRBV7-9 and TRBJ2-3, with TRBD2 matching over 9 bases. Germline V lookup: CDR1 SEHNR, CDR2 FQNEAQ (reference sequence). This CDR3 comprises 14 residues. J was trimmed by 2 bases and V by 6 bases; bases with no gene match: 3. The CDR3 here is CASRRTSDTDTQYF. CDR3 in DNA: TGTGCCAGCAGGCGGACTAGCGACACAGATACGCAGTATTTT.

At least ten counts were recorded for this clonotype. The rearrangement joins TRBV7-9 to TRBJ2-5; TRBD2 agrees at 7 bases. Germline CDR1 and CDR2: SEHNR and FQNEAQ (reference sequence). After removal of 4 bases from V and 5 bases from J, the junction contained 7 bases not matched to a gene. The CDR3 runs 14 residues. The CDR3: CASSSIRGSETQYF. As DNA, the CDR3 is TGTGCCAGCAGCTCCATCCGCGGGAGCGAGACCCAGTACTTC.

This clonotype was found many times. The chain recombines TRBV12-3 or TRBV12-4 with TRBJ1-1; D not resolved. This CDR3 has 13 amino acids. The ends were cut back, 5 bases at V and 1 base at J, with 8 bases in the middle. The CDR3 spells CASSARGNTEAFF. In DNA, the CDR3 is TGTGCCAGCAGTGCCCGGGGGAACACTGAAGCTTTCTTT.

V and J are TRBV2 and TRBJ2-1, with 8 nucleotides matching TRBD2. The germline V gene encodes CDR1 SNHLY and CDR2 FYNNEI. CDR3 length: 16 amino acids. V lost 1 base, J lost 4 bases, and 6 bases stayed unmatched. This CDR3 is CASSEGSGNIYNEQFF. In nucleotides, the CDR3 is TGTGCCAGCAGTGAAGGTAGCGGGAATATATACAATGAGCAGTTCTTC.

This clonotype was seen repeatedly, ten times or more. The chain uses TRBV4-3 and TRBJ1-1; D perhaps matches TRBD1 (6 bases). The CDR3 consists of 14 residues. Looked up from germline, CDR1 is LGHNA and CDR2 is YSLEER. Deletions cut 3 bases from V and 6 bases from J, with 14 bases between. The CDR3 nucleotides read TGCGCCAGCAGCCAGCAACAGGGCCGGGCTGAAGCTTTCTTT. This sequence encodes CASSQQQGRAEAFF.